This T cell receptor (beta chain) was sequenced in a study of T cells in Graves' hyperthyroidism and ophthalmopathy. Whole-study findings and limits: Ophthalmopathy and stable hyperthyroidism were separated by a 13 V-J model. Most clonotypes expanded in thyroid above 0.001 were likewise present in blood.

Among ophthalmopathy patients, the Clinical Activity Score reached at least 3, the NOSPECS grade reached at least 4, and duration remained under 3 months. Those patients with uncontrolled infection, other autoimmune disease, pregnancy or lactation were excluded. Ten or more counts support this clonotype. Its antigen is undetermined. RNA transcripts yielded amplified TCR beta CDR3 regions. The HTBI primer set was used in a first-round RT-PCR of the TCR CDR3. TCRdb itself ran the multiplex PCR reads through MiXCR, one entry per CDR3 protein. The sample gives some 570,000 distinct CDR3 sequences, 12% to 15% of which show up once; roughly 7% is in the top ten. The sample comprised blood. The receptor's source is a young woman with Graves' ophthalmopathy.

CDR3 in amino acids: CSASPTLSNEQFF. The CDR3 DNA reads as TGCAGTGCCTCCCCAACTTTATCGAATGAGCAGTTCTTC. This chain joins TRBV20-1 and TRBJ2-1; D call uncertain. The length of the CDR3 is 13 residues. Germline V gives CDR1 DFQATT, CDR2 SNEGSKA (reference sequence). Trimming shortened V by 6 bases and J by 7 bases, and 16 bases separated the two germline ends.